This note documents a single T cell receptor beta chain sequence. What it recognizes is unknown. This sample's TCRbeta library carried unique molecular identifier barcodes. From the PCR reads, TCRdb called clonotypes with MiXCR, one entry per CDR3 protein. The data contain about 610,000 distinct CDR3 sequences, roughly a quarter of them singletons. The sample originates from a study of T-cell reconstitution after alpha-beta-depleted transplantation in children. General observations from the study: Two months or so post-transplant, alpha-beta T cells reportedly derived from several hundred expanded graft clones. Hyperexpanded clones declined; after one year, newly produced T cells mostly supplied diversity.

From germline, CDR1 is MNHEY and CDR2 SVGEGT. V shed 2 bases and J shed 5 bases, with 10 bases lying between them. The CDR3 loop spans 14 amino acids. The material sequenced was PBMCs, taken before TCRalphabeta/CD19-depleted stem cell transplant. The chain employs TRBV6-2 or TRBV6-3 and TRBJ1-5; D is unresolved. The sequence was collected from a boy under three years old with Wiskott-Aldrich syndrome, due to receive a stem cell transplant. CDR3 sequence reads: CASSYIQLDQPQHF. CDR3 bases: TGTGCCAGCAGTTACATACAGTTGGATCAGCCCCAGCATTTT.